This T cell receptor beta chain is drawn from a study of preoperative IRX-2 immunotherapy in early breast cancer. The method was immunoSEQ multiplex PCR; TCRdb's version includes in-frame clones alone and lacks a portion of them. The data show around 35,000 clones, with 90% to 95% seen just once and under 8% held by the top ten. Treatment of the sample: preoperative locoregional IRX-2 cytokine immunotherapy. Preoperative locoregional IRX-2 cytokine immunotherapy was tested in the phase Ib source study. In germline, CDR1 is PRHDT, CDR2 FYEKMQ (reference sequence). V was pared by 5 bases and J by 7 bases, with 8 bases of the junction left unmatched. This CDR3 comprises 14 residues.

This specimen was taken from a patient treated with IRX-2 immunotherapy. The TCR comes from a human donor with breast cancer. The rearrangement joins TRBV13 to TRBJ2-7; 10 bases are shared with TRBD2. The CDR3 DNA reads as TGTGCCAGCAGCACCCAGCGGGAGGGCCGTGAGCAGTACTTC. Residues: CASSTQREGREQYF.